Listed here is a single T cell receptor (beta chain). This entry comes from a study of blood T cell repertoires in COVID-19. Study-wide background: Spain, Italy and the United States supplied samples that represented acute and convalescent COVID-19. Sources were T cells, B-cell-depleted T cells, or PBMCs; the material itself was cDNA or gDNA.

Methods used by the authors: By means of reference gene primer amplification, nucleated cell counts were estimated. Generated by immunoSEQ multiplex PCR, the TCRdb table keeps only in-frame clones and is missing some. V and J calls and clone size come straight from that table; D and trimming were deduced from the DNA. The sample lists about 200,000 clones, about nine tenths occurring once. Germline loops: CDR1 KGHSH, CDR2 LQKENI. Trimming removed 2 bases at V and 8 bases at J, with 9 bases between. CDR3 size: 12 residues. The sequence was collected from a woman aged 50 to 65 with acute or convalescent COVID-19. J is TRBJ1-2 and V is TRBV18; the D is unclear. The sequencing sample was made of peripheral blood. CDR3 region: CASSPFLGGYTF. CDR3 nucleotide sequence: TGTGCCAGCTCACCATTCCTCGGGGGCTACACCTTC.